This TCR beta chain was identified in a study of T cell responses to AZD1222 COVID-19 vaccine. The repertoire was sequenced with immunoSEQ multiplex PCR; TCRdb's copy has only in-frame clones and lacks some. The sample has 95,000 to 110,000 clones, about nine tenths seen once. Germline V gene data show CDR1 as KGHDR and CDR2 as SFDVKD. V was pared by 7 bases and J by 1 base, with 19 bases between. This CDR3 is 17 amino acids long. Notes on the study in general: Females made up more of the donors, who were largely white British, and clonal diversity may have come out too low.

Remarks on this clone: The antigen is undetermined.

The rearrangement links TRBV24-1 to TRBJ2-1; the D call may be TRBD1 or TRBD2 (6 bases each). The sample was peripheral blood, taken on day 0 of AZD1222 vaccination. This TCR came from an adult in good health. The CDR3 DNA follows: TGTGCCACCAGCCACTTCATGGGGGGCCGATCCTACAATGAGCAGTTCTTC. Its protein product is CATSHFMGGRSYNEQFF.